Listed below are T cell receptor beta chains from one sample, sequenced in a study of cytomegalovirus exposure and HLA in healthy donors. Libraries were prepared by immunoSEQ multiplex PCR; TCRdb keeps only in-frame clonotypes and omits some of them. This repertoire shows approximately 120,000 clones, 77% found once; its top ten account for about 13%. Sequencing was done on a sample of PBMCs. The receptors derive from a middle-aged woman in good health and CMV-seropositive. Each CDR3 is given with its conserved first and last residue.

TRBJ1-5 | TRBV30 | CAWRKGQVNQPQHF
TRBJ2-6 | TRBV28 | CASSLKFRGSGANVLTF
TRBJ2-1 | TRBV11-2 | CASSSGMRLEQFF
TRBJ1-4 | TRBV30 | CAWTRGRTNEKLFF
TRBJ1-1 | TRBV7-8 | CASSPGQANTEAFF
TRBJ2-7 | TRBV28 | CASIKTGGYYEQYF
TRBJ1-2 | TRBV27 | CASSSGNRGRYGYTF
TRBJ2-7 | TRBV7-8 | CASSLAPSSYEQYF
TRBJ1-2 | TRBV6-5 | CASSSLGQGAYGYTF
TRBJ2-7 | TRBV6-1 | CASSRQGSSYEQYF
TRBJ1-2 | TRBV28 | CASSPGQFNYGYTF
TRBJ2-1 | TRBV5-1 | CASSLVNLAGGPLTLASEQFF
TRBJ1-2 | TRBV6-5 | CASRRTGGYGYTF
TRBJ2-3 | TRBV7-9 | CASSSLADTDTQYF
TRBJ2-1 | TRBV6-1 | CASSATSGSLNEQFF
TRBJ2-7 | TRBV20-1 | CSAREIAEQYF
TRBJ1-2 | TRBV4-1 | CASSLRQGDGGYTF
TRBJ1-1 | TRBV6-5 | CASSFDWRGSTEAFF
TRBJ2-3 | TRBV9 | CASSVRRGGSADTQYF
TRBJ1-6 | TRBV5-1 | CASSLGQGNSPLHF
TRBJ1-6 | TRBV6-5 | CASSRFEDSPLHF
TRBJ2-3 | TRBV30 | CAWSLAGGTQYF
TRBJ2-7 | TRBV30 | CAYPSRTSGTSYEQYF
TRBJ1-1 | TRBV6-5 | CASSYNQGGSTEAFF
TRBJ1-2 | TRBV27 | CASSSRQGAYGYTF
TRBJ2-7 | TRBV28 | CASSVTSGFSYEQYF
TRBJ1-2 | TRBV19 | CASSETDRNYGYTF
TRBJ2-2 | TRBV7-2 | CASSLALSVPGELFF
TRBJ1-1 | TRBV11-2 | CASSLVRGMNTEAFF
TRBJ2-1 | TRBV30 | CAWSVPQTGSSYNEQFF
TRBJ1-1 | TRBV6-5 | CASSYSTAVEAFF
TRBJ2-4 | TRBV4-2 | CASSLEQGIQYF
TRBJ1-1 | TRBV19 | CASSRATEAFF
TRBJ2-7 | TRBV7-9 | CASSWLTGASEQYF
TRBJ1-5 | TRBV2 | CASSQTGNQPQHF
TRBJ2-2 | TRBV28 | CASSLNRGFYTGELFF
TRBJ2-7 | TRBV7-6 | CASSLGTSGSTSEQYF
TRBJ2-5 | TRBV28 | CASSFLIAGVREETQYF
TRBJ2-7 | TRBV30 | CAWSRAGGSYEQYF
TRBJ1-5 | TRBV11-2 | CASSPAGRGQPQHF
TRBJ2-7 | TRBV5-6 | CASSLEPSAYEQYF
TRBJ1-5 | TRBV7-9 | CASSSGQDGAQHF
TRBJ2-4 | TRBV28 | CASSSGGAGKNIQYF
TRBJ1-2 | TRBV11-2 | CASRQGTGGRENYGYTF
NA | TRBV6-5 | CASSTDQRYYEQYF
TRBJ1-4 | TRBV4-1 | CASSETGREKLFF